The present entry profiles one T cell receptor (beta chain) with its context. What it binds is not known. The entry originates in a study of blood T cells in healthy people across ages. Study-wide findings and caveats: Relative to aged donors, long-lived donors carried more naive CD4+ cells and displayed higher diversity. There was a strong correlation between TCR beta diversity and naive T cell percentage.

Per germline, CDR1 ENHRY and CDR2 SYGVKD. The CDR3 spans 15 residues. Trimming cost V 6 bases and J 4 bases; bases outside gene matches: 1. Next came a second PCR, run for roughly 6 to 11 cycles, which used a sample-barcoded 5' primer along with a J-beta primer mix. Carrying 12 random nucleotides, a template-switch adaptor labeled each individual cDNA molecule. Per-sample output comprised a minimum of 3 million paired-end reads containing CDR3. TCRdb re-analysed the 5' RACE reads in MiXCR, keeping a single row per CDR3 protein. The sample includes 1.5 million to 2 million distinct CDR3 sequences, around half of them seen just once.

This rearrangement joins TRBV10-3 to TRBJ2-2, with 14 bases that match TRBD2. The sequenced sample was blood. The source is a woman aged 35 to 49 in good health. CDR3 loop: CAISGTSGGTGELFF. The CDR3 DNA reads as TGTGCCATCAGCGGGACTAGCGGGGGCACCGGGGAGCTGTTTTTT.